Shown below are 8 T cell receptor beta chains from a single sample sequenced in a study of cytomegalovirus exposure and HLA in healthy donors. Produced via immunoSEQ multiplex PCR; TCRdb's table is partial and in-frame only. The sample carries some 180,000 clones, roughly 81% recorded once. Sequencing was done on a sample of PBMCs. The receptor set was obtained from a woman younger than 45 in good health and CMV-seronegative.

The chain joins TRBV7-3 to TRBJ2-1; 12 bases align to TRBD1. The germline CDR1 and CDR2 sequences are SGHTA and FQGTGA. V lost 4 bases and J lost 4; bases outside the gene matches: 2. This CDR3 has 15 residues. The CDR3 sequence: CASSSGQGAYNEQFF. The CDR3 DNA follows: TGTGCCAGCAGCTCGGGACAGGGGGCTTACAATGAGCAGTTCTTC.

The rearrangement uses TRBV5-1 and TRBJ1-1, with TRBD1 matching 7 bases. The germline CDR1 and CDR2 sequences are SGHRS and YFSETQ. With 0 bases clipped from V and 7 bases from J, the junction kept 9 bases outside the gene matches. The CDR3 is 15 residues long. This CDR3 reads CASSLAWDRSIEAFF. The CDR3 DNA follows: TGCGCCAGCAGCTTGGCCTGGGACAGAAGTATTGAAGCTTTCTTT.

V is TRBV18 and J is TRBJ1-2; a weak D match, TRBD1 (5 bases). Trimming removed 2 bases at V and 2 bases at J, with 9 bases between. CDR1 is KGHSH, CDR2 LQKENI, per germline. The CDR3 has 14 amino acids. In DNA, the CDR3 is TGTGCCAGCTCACCATTTGGACAAAACTATGGCTACACCTTC. Protein product: CASSPFGQNYGYTF.

J is TRBJ2-5 and V is TRBV6-1, with TRBD1 identical over 7 bases. The junction had 1 base not matched to a gene; V was cut back by 2 bases and J by 1 base. Germline lookup yields CDR1 MNHNS and CDR2 SASEGT. The CDR3 has 14 amino acids. This chain's CDR3 is CASSEWDSQETQYF. The CDR3 DNA reads TGTGCCAGCAGTGAATGGGACAGCCAAGAGACCCAGTACTTC.

V usage is TRBV5-5 and J usage is TRBJ1-5; D is perhaps TRBD1 (6 bases). CDR1 is SGHKS, CDR2 YYEKEE, per germline (reference sequence). The CDR3 runs 14 residues. V was shortened by 4 bases and J by 3 bases, with 11 bases between the two germline ends. The CDR3 is CASSLDRYNQPQHF. The CDR3 DNA reads TGTGCCAGCAGCCTAGACAGGTACAATCAGCCCCAGCATTTT.

In its sample, this clone was seen once. J is TRBJ1-2 and V is TRBV15, with TRBD1 matching over 9 bases. The junction had 10 bases not matched to a gene; V was cut back by 1 base and J by 4 bases. Per the germline V gene, CDR1 is LNHNV and CDR2 is YYDKDF (reference sequence). The CDR3 contains 17 residues. CDR3 loop: CATSRVWDRERGYGYTF. CDR3 nucleotides: TGTGCCACCAGCAGAGTGTGGGACAGGGAACGGGGCTATGGCTACACCTTC.

This clone was picked up a small number of times. V and J are TRBV29-1 and TRBJ1-5, with D possibly matching TRBD1 (5 bases). CDR3 length: 13 residues. Trimming removed 4 bases at V and 1 base at J, with 8 bases between. The germline CDR1 and CDR2 sequences are SQVTM and ANQGSEA. The CDR3 sequence is CSVAQGSNQPQHF. CDR3 DNA sequence: TGCAGCGTTGCCCAGGGCAGCAATCAGCCCCAGCATTTT. Complete variable domain (other parts from reference TRBV29-1 and TRBJ1-5): SAVISQKPSRDICQRGTSLTIQCQVDSQVTMMFWYRQQPGQSLTLIATANQGSEATYESGFVIDKFPISRPNLTFSTLTVSNMSPEDSSIYLCSVAQGSNQPQHFGDGTRLSIL.

V is TRBV5-1 and J is TRBJ1-2; TRBD1 agrees at 7 bases. The CDR3 is made up of 15 amino acids. V was clipped by 4 bases and J by 4 bases; unmatched bases: 10. Germline CDR1 reads SGHRS; CDR2 reads YFSETQ. The CDR3 loop reads CASSPRQGDSYGYTF. The DNA for the CDR3 is TGCGCCAGCAGCCCACGACAGGGTGATAGCTATGGCTACACCTTC.